These 26 T cell receptor beta chains came from one sample sequenced in a study of T cells in Graves' hyperthyroidism and ophthalmopathy. What was amplified from RNA transcripts were TCR beta CDR3 regions. TCR CDR3 underwent first-round RT-PCR with the HTBI primer set. TCRdb independently ran MiXCR on the multiplex PCR reads; one entry per CDR3 protein. The data hold about 350,000 distinct CDR3 sequences, with approximately 15% observed a single time. Source material: blood. The receptors were sampled from a woman under 40 with Graves' hyperthyroidism.

This clonotype was found many times. In nucleotides, the CDR3 is TGTGCCAGCAGTACCGCGGGGGGAACCTATGGCTACACCTTC. Amino acid sequence: CASSTAGGTYGYTF. The genes are TRBV28 and TRBJ1-2, with D possibly being TRBD1 (5 bases). Germline V lookup: CDR1 MDHEN, CDR2 SYDVKM. The CDR3 consists of 14 residues. The V and J ends lost 5 bases and 4 bases respectively, with 14 bases between them.

The table lists this clonotype with a few counts. This chain links TRBV6-1 with TRBJ1-1; no clear D. The CDR3 length is 14 residues. Trimming removed 7 bases at V and 0 bases at J, with 12 bases between. In germline, CDR1 is MNHNS, CDR2 SASEGT. CDR3 in DNA: TGTGCCAGCAACCAACCTACCGTGAACACTGAAGCTTTCTTT. It translates to CASNQPTVNTEAFF.

This clonotype showed up just a few times. The chain employs TRBV29-1 and TRBJ2-2, with D unclear. This CDR3 has 14 amino acids. Trimming removed 4 bases at V and 3 bases at J, with 12 bases between. CDR1 and CDR2 (germline): SQVTM, ANQGSEA. The CDR3 reads CSVAVYGYTGELFF. CDR3 DNA sequence: TGCAGCGTTGCAGTTTACGGTTACACCGGGGAGCTGTTTTTT.

This clonotype was seen repeatedly, ten times or more. The V gene is TRBV2, the J gene TRBJ1-1; possible D gene TRBD1, 5 bases. V was clipped by 4 bases and J by 0 bases, with 18 bases between them. The CDR3 covers 17 residues. Germline CDR1 reads SNHLY; CDR2 reads FYNNEI. In nucleotides, the CDR3 is TGTGCCAGCAGTGGAGGAGGTAGGGGACCCCTGAACACTGAAGCTTTCTTT. Translating it yields CASSGGGRGPLNTEAFF. Supplemented by reference TRBV2 and TRBJ1-1, the full variable domain reads EPEVTQTPSHQVTQMGQEVILRCVPISNHLYFYWYRQILGQKVEFLVSFYNNEISEKSEIFDDQFSVERPDGSNFTLKIRSTKLEDSAMYFCASSGGGRGPLNTEAFFGQGTRLTVV.

The sample holds a few counts of this clonotype. The chain has TRBV19 and TRBJ2-7; D is possibly TRBD1 or TRBD2 (5 bases each). Germline values: CDR1 LNHDA, CDR2 SQIVND (reference sequence). CDR3 length: 13 residues. Trimming removed 4 bases at V and 7 bases at J, with 14 bases between. This CDR3 reads CASSTDSSGEQYF. The CDR3 DNA is TGTGCCAGTAGTACCGACAGTTCGGGGGAGCAGTACTTC.

Worth noting for this clonotype: It may be a read error: a sequence one base away is much more abundant. This likely comes from a read error, as the CDR3 has no conserved phenylalanine or tryptophan at its end. V and J are TRBV28 and TRBJ2-5; 11 bases match TRBD2. Trimming cost V 6 bases and J 6 bases; bases outside gene matches: 9. This CDR3 is 15 amino acids long. Germline lookup yields CDR1 MDHEN and CDR2 SYDVKM. CDR3 sequence: CASSLLAGDGKTQYL. DNA for the CDR3: TGTGCCAGCAGCCTACTAGCGGGAGACGGAAAGACCCAGTACTTG.

This rearrangement joins TRBV11-2 to TRBJ1-1; 7 bases agree with TRBD1. V gave up 5 bases and J gave up 5 bases; unmatched junction bases: 17. The CDR3 spans 17 residues. The V gene's germline CDR1 is SGHAT and CDR2 FQNNGV. The DNA for the CDR3 is TGTGCCAGCAGCCAAGCGTCCATTCCGGGACAGTGGACTGAAGCTTTCTTT. Protein sequence: CASSQASIPGQWTEAFF.

This clonotype was seen many times. The chain combines TRBV27 with TRBJ2-1; D call uncertain. The germline V gene encodes CDR1 MNHEY and CDR2 SMNVEV (reference sequence). V was shortened by 6 bases and J by 2 bases, with 8 bases between the two germline ends. The CDR3 sequence is 13 residues long. The CDR3 loop reads CASRRGPYNEQFF. In nucleotides, the CDR3 is TGTGCCAGCAGGAGAGGCCCCTACAATGAGCAGTTCTTC.

This clonotype has a count of ten or more. V is TRBV20-1 and J is TRBJ2-7, with 11 bases lining up with TRBD2. From germline, CDR1 is DFQATT and CDR2 SNEGSKA (reference sequence). V lost 6 bases to trimming and J lost 0 bases; unmatched junction nucleotides: 13. The CDR3 has 17 amino acids. As DNA, the CDR3 is TGCAGTGCCCTGGGACAGCATCTAGCGGGAGGCTCCTACGAGCAGTACTTC. It is translated as CSALGQHLAGGSYEQYF.

This chain links TRBV5-1 with TRBJ2-1; perhaps TRBD1 as D (7 bases). V lost 1 base, J lost 1 base, and 12 bases lay in between. Germline values: CDR1 SGHRS, CDR2 YFSETQ. This CDR3 region has 16 residues. The CDR3 region is CASSLFRGVSYNEQFF. Here the CDR3 DNA reads TGCGCCAGCAGCTTGTTCAGGGGGGTTTCCTACAATGAGCAGTTCTTC.

The CDR3 DNA sequence: TGTGCCAGCAGTTACAGGGTCGGAAACACCATATATTTT. It encodes CASSYRVGNTIYF. The chain is built from TRBV28 and TRBJ1-3, with D possibly matching TRBD1 (6 bases). Between the trimmed V and J ends, which lost 4 bases and 4 bases, there was a span of 8 bases. Germline assignment: CDR1 MDHEN and CDR2 SYDVKM. The CDR3 consists of 13 residues.

This clonotype was detected ten times or more. The V and J genes are TRBV28 and TRBJ2-3, with 10 bases matching TRBD2. Trimming took 5 bases from V and 5 from J; bases not matched to a gene: 16. Germline CDR1 MDHEN, CDR2 SYDVKM. CDR3 length: 18 amino acids. CDR3 sequence: CASSLPETSGRGLDTQYF. In nucleotides, the CDR3 is TGTGCCAGCAGTCTACCCGAGACCAGCGGGAGGGGGTTAGATACGCAGTATTTT.

V and J are TRBV18 and TRBJ2-2; D possibly corresponds to TRBD1 (6 bases). Germline V gives CDR1 KGHSH, CDR2 LQKENI. This CDR3 has 14 amino acids. Deletions cut 3 bases from V and 7 bases from J, with 12 bases between. The CDR3 sequence: CASSPVGANGELFF. As DNA, the CDR3 is TGTGCCAGCTCACCGGTGGGGGCAAACGGGGAGCTGTTTTTT. Full variable domain (outside the CDR3, taken from reference TRBV18 and TRBJ2-2): NAGVMQNPRHLVRRRGQEARLRCSPMKGHSHVYWYRQLPEEGLKFMVYLQKENIIDESGMPKERFSAEFPKEGPSILRIQQVVRGDSAAYFCASSPVGANGELFFGEGSRLTVL.

This clonotype was seen repeatedly, ten times or more. The chain is built from TRBV6-1 and TRBJ2-1; D is possibly TRBD2 (6 bases). Germline V gives CDR1 MNHNS, CDR2 SASEGT. Trimming removed 6 bases at V and 9 bases at J, with 9 bases between. The CDR3 sequence is 11 residues long. CDR3 in DNA: TGTGCCAGCAGGCGGGAAGGTGAGCAGTTCTTC. It translates to CASRREGEQFF.

This clonotype showed up many times. The gene calls are TRBV28 and TRBJ1-1, with unresolved D. Germline-derived CDR1 and CDR2 are MDHEN and SYDVKM. There are 13 residues in the CDR3. Trimming took off 11 bases at V and 0 bases at J, with 13 bases between the two ends. CDR3 region: CALRAGMNTEAFF. The CDR3 region has the DNA TGTGCCTTGAGGGCGGGGATGAACACTGAAGCTTTCTTT.

V is TRBV12-3 or TRBV12-4 and J is TRBJ2-2; D is uncertain. The CDR3 consists of 15 residues. With 6 bases removed from V and 6 bases from J, the gap between germline ends came to 17 bases. The CDR3 sequence is CASSPNLPRSGELFF. The DNA for the CDR3 is TGTGCCAGCAGCCCGAATTTGCCGCGTTCCGGGGAGCTGTTTTTT.

With respect to this clonotype: A single base separates this from a much larger clone, so it may be a read error. The CDR3 DNA is TGTGCCAGCAGGTACAGGGGGCGAACCTTTGGCTACACCTTC. The encoded protein is CASRYRGRTFGYTF. The chain joins TRBV28 to TRBJ1-2, with 9 bases that match TRBD1. Germline CDR1 and CDR2: MDHEN and SYDVKM. The length of the CDR3 is 14 residues. The V gene end was trimmed by 6 bases and the J gene end by 7 bases; junction bases not matched to a gene: 9.

The rearrangement joins TRBV29-1 to TRBJ2-7; TRBD2 agrees at 8 bases. The CDR3 consists of 14 residues. Germline values: CDR1 SQVTM, CDR2 ANQGSEA. V trimming: 5 bases; J trimming: 2 bases; junction bases outside the gene matches: 8. The CDR3, as DNA: TGCAGCGTTTCCTCGGGCGGGAGGACCTACGAGCAGTACTTC. Its protein product is CSVSSGGRTYEQYF.

As DNA, the CDR3 is TGTGCCAGCACCCAGCGGGCCTACGGCCCCAAGCAGTTCTTC. Amino acid sequence: CASTQRAYGPKQFF. The genes are TRBV7-6 and TRBJ2-1; D perhaps matches TRBD2 (6 bases). CDR1 is SGHVS, CDR2 FNYEAQ, per germline. The V end was cut by 7 bases, the J end by 11 bases, with 21 bases between. CDR3 length: 14 amino acids. The variable domain in full, completed from reference TRBV7-6 and TRBJ2-1, reads GAGVSQSPRYKVTKRGQDVALRCDPISGHVSLYWYRQALGQGPEFLTYFNYEAQQDKSGLPNDRFSAERPEGSISTLTIQRTEQRDSAMYRCASTQRAYGPKQFFGPGTRLTVL.

A note on this clonotype: A read error may account for a junction end that differs from germline. The V and J genes are TRBV5-1 and TRBJ1-2; possibly TRBD1 for D (5 bases). Germline loops: CDR1 SGHRS, CDR2 YFSETQ. The CDR3 is made up of 14 amino acids. The CDR3 loop reads CASNLEPRAYGYTF. The CDR3 region has the DNA TGCGCCAGCAACTTGGAGCCCAGGGCTTATGGCTACACCTTC.

Of note for this clonotype: A read error may be the cause here, since a much bigger clone is one base away. The chain combines TRBV12-3 or TRBV12-4 with TRBJ1-1, with D perhaps TRBD1 (5 bases). The CDR3 loop spans 14 amino acids. In DNA form, the CDR3 reads TGTGCCAGCAGTTTAGTCTGGACAAACACTGGAGCTTTCTTT. Amino acid sequence: CASSLVWTNTGAFF.

This clonotype was seen at least ten times. The chain is built from TRBV12-3 or TRBV12-4 and TRBJ2-2; possibly TRBD1 for D (6 bases). The CDR3 is 15 amino acids. The V gene lost 5 bases and the J gene lost 4 bases, with 14 bases spanning the gap. CDR3 residues: CASSDTGILTGELFF. Here the CDR3 DNA reads TGTGCCAGCAGTGACACAGGGATCCTCACCGGGGAGCTGTTTTTT.

This clonotype was counted ten times or more. V is TRBV11-2 and J is TRBJ2-1; no firm D call. Trimming took 3 bases from V and 0 from J, leaving 9 bases between them. The CDR3 length is 15 residues. From germline, CDR1 is SGHAT and CDR2 FQNNGV. CDR3 coding DNA: TGTGCCAGCAGCTTGAGGTCGAGCTCCTACAATGAGCAGTTCTTC. Residues: CASSLRSSSYNEQFF.

The table lists this clonotype with many counts. The chain recombines TRBV11-2 with TRBJ2-5; D gene uncertain. The CDR3 is 14 residues long. Germline V CDR1 and CDR2: SGHAT, FQNNGV. Trimming cost V 5 bases and J 4 bases, with 14 bases left between them. CDR3 sequence: CASSGRSIGETQYF. The CDR3 DNA follows: TGTGCCAGCAGCGGAAGATCAATAGGAGAGACCCAGTACTTC.

This clonotype occurred many times. The J gene is TRBJ1-1, the V gene TRBV28; the D is unclear. Germline V CDR1 and CDR2: MDHEN, SYDVKM. CDR3 length: 13 residues. V lost 6 bases and J lost 3, with 11 bases in between. This CDR3 reads CASSSNWDTEAFF. Here the CDR3 DNA reads TGTGCCAGCAGCTCGAACTGGGACACTGAAGCTTTCTTT.

This clonotype was seen repeatedly, ten times or more. The chain employs TRBV25-1 and TRBJ2-1; D tentatively reads TRBD1 or TRBD2 (5 bases each). The germline gives CDR1 MGHDK, CDR2 SYGVNS. This CDR3 is 15 amino acids long. Trimming removed 4 bases at V and 8 bases at J, with 18 bases between. The CDR3 DNA follows: TGTGCCAGCAGTGGTTGGATGGGACCGTACGATGAGCAGTTCTTC. Protein product: CASSGWMGPYDEQFF.